These T cell receptor beta chains were read from a single sample in a study of coeliac disease. Some clones are missing from TCRdb's copy, which holds only in-frame ones; the method was immunoSEQ multiplex PCR. The sample holds approximately 2,800 clones, around 57% seen once. The sequenced material came from intraepithelial lymphocytes from the gut. The source of these receptors is a man aged 50 or older with active celiac disease. Both conserved end residues are part of each CDR3. D genes are given only for firm matches. The size entry is marked missing in some rows and otherwise reads once, few, many or a size class.

CDR3 protein	CDR3 DNA	V gene	J gene	clone size	D gene
CASSLSSGSYNEQFF	TGTGCCAGCAGCCTTTCTAGCGGGAGCTACAATGAGCAGTTCTTC	TRBV6-8	TRBJ2-1	few	TRBD2
CASSLTPGFIEQFF	TGTGCCAGCAGCTTAACCCCAGGGTTCATTGAGCAGTTCTTC	TRBV7-2	TRBJ2-1	few	-
CASTLGPGNEKLFF	TGTGCCAGCACTCTCGGCCCGGGTAATGAAAAACTGTTTTTT	TRBV7-6	TRBJ1-4	few	-
CASSVPLAGGQNEQFF	TGTGCCAGCAGCGTCCCTCTAGCGGGGGGGCAGAATGAGCAGTTCTTC	TRBV6-9	TRBJ2-1	few	TRBD2
CSVEVTEGLEAFF	TGCAGCGTTGAAGTTACGGAGGGTCTGGAAGCTTTCTTT	TRBV29-1	TRBJ1-1	-	-
CALQSGRSVTEAFF	TGTGCCTTACAAAGTGGCAGGTCGGTCACTGAAGCTTTCTTT	TRBV30	TRBJ1-1	-	-
CASSSGLAGLAKNIQYF	TGTGCCAGCAGCTCGGGACTAGCGGGACTAGCCAAAAACATTCAGTACTTC	TRBV7-2	TRBJ2-4	-	TRBD2
CASSSLGVAGDTQYF	TGTGCCAGCAGTTCCCTCGGAGTCGCGGGGGATACGCAGTATTTT	TRBV6-5	TRBJ2-3	few	-
CASAHTAGSGLQETQYF	TGTGCCAGCGCGCACACGGCGGGGTCGGGGCTACAAGAGACCCAGTACTTC	TRBV2	TRBJ2-5	large	-
CASSPRGSNEKLFF	TGTGCCAGCAGCCCGAGAGGGTCTAATGAAAAACTGTTTTTT	TRBV9	TRBJ1-4	-	-
CASSQDSRGALNEQFF	TGCGCCAGCAGCCAAGATTCGCGGGGAGCCCTCAATGAGCAGTTCTTC	TRBV4-3	TRBJ2-1	-	-
CASSSLLAGGTDTQYF	TGTGCCAGCAGCTCCCTACTAGCGGGAGGGACAGATACGCAGTATTTT	TRBV11-2	TRBJ2-3	-	TRBD2
CASSPGTGYYYGYTF	TGTGCCAGCAGCCCAGGGACAGGGTACTACTATGGCTACACCTTC	TRBV11-2	TRBJ1-2	few	TRBD1
CASSKTGPGNEQFF	TGCGCCAGCAGCAAGACAGGGCCGGGGAATGAGCAGTTCTTC	TRBV5-1	TRBJ2-1	-	TRBD1
CASSAGGTVNYGYTF	TGCGCCAGCAGCGCAGGGGGAACCGTTAACTATGGCTACACCTTC	TRBV5-1	TRBJ1-2	-	TRBD1
CATLAGPELAKNIQYF	TGTGCCACCCTGGCTGGGCCCGAGTTAGCCAAAAACATTCAGTACTTC	TRBV15	TRBJ2-4	few	-
CASSHRIRTGSRYSNQPQHF	TGTGCCAGCAGCCACAGAATTCGAACAGGGAGCCGTTATAGCAATCAGCCCCAGCATTTT	TRBV14	TRBJ1-5	-	-
CASGDRGLYNEQFF	TGTGCCAGCGGTGACAGGGGGCTCTACAATGAGCAGTTCTTC	TRBV27	TRBJ2-1	-	TRBD1
CASSLTGQPETQYF	TGTGCCAGCAGCTTAACGGGCCAGCCTGAGACCCAGTACTTC	TRBV7-3	TRBJ2-5	-	-
CASGLRNTEAFF	TGTGCTAGTGGTCTAAGGAACACTGAAGCTTTCTTT	TRBV12-5	TRBJ1-1	-	-
CASRREGRIDTGELFF	TGTGCCAGCCGACGCGAGGGAAGGATCGACACCGGGGAGCTGTTTTTT	TRBV27	TRBJ2-2	-	-
CASSERDRGVNTEAFF	TGTGCCAGCAGTGAAAGGGACAGGGGAGTGAACACTGAAGCTTTCTTT	TRBV2	TRBJ1-1	-	TRBD1
CAIRETELHNEQFF	TGTGCCATCAGGGAGACAGAGCTCCACAATGAGCAGTTCTTC	TRBV10-3	TRBJ2-1	once	-
CASSTPGGWANVLTF	TGTGCCAGCAGCACGCCAGGGGGCTGGGCCAACGTCCTGACTTTC	TRBV9	TRBJ2-6	few	TRBD1
CSVGEWGPQHF	TGCAGCGTTGGGGAGTGGGGGCCCCAGCATTTT	TRBV29-1	TRBJ1-5	-	-
CASSYIGAGELFF	TGTGCCAGCAGCTACATCGGAGCCGGGGAGCTGTTTTTT	TRBV5-4	TRBJ2-2	-	-
CASSLKAGIDTQYF	TGTGCCAGCAGCCTCAAAGCGGGGATAGATACGCAGTATTTT	TRBV7-9	TRBJ2-3	-	TRBD2
CASSQGLANYGYTF	TGTGCCAGCAGCCAGGGGCTGGCTAACTATGGCTACACCTTC	TRBV5-4	TRBJ1-2	medium-sized	-
CASSQVGGSYEQYF	TGCGCCAGCAGCCAAGTCGGAGGGTCCTACGAGCAGTACTTC	TRBV4-1	TRBJ2-7	few	-
CASSGGGVGNQPQHF	TGTGCCAGCAGTGGGGGGGGTGTAGGCAATCAGCCCCAGCATTTT	TRBV11-2	TRBJ1-5	few	-
CASSQVETKGAYEQYF	TGTGCCAGCAGCCAAGTCGAGACCAAAGGGGCCTACGAGCAGTACTTC	TRBV14	TRBJ2-7	-	-